This paragraph reports one T cell receptor beta chain. Antigen specificity is unknown. The entry originates in a study of blood T cells in healthy people across ages. Germline-derived CDR1 and CDR2 are SGHVS and FQNEAQ. Trimming stripped 7 bases from V and 1 base from J, with 11 bases between. This CDR3 comprises 14 residues. The second PCR ran about 6 to 12 cycles with a sample-barcoded 5' primer and J-beta primers. TCRdb called the 5' RACE reads again in MiXCR, with one record for every CDR3 protein. Altogether 1.5 million to 2 million distinct CDR3 sequences are present, about two fifths being singletons, with the ten largest covering more than 20%. Study conclusions and caveats: TCR beta diversity, measured per million T cells, fell in a roughly linear way with age.

The rearrangement links TRBV7-8 to TRBJ2-1; maybe TRBD1 (6 bases). The TCR was taken from a human donor in good health. The sequenced sample consisted of blood. The CDR3 loop reads CASTQGQSYNEQFF. The CDR3 bases are TGTGCCAGCACCCAGGGACAATCCTACAATGAGCAGTTCTTC.